Shown below are 3 T cell receptor beta chains from a single sample sequenced in a study of human T cells and chemical hapten exposure. Documented time point: patch test 1, 2 weeks after DPC sensitization. Treatment reported: therapeutic diphenylcyclopropenone sensitization with weekly scalp DPC. One entry per CDR3 protein, called by TCRdb with MiXCR from the RACE reads. Here the sample spans some 400,000 distinct CDR3 sequences, about 4.4% being singletons. Source: whole blood, taken in connection with sensitization to the hapten diphenylcyclopropenone (DPC). All receptors derive from a woman between 45 and 65 years old with alopecia areata. Some clones in this sample may be carry-over from other donors' samples.

This clonotype came up many times. The chain uses TRBV11-2 and TRBJ2-1; D remains unclear. The CDR3 is made up of 14 amino acids. Trimming removed 5 bases from V and 5 bases from J, with 13 bases in between. Germline V gives CDR1 SGHAT, CDR2 FQNNGV. CDR3 nucleotides: TGTGCCAGCAGCCTAGGAAATTTCGACAATGAGCAGTTCTTC. It encodes CASSLGNFDNEQFF.

This clonotype was counted at least ten times. V and J are TRBV5-1 and TRBJ1-5; 9 bases line up with TRBD1. The CDR3 is 16 amino acids. The germline V gene has CDR1 SGHRS and CDR2 YFSETQ. After removal of 4 bases from V and 4 bases from J, the junction contained 9 bases not matched to a gene. CDR3 sequence: CASSPLGGQGNQPQHF. The CDR3 region has the DNA TGCGCCAGCAGCCCCCTTGGGGGACAGGGAAATCAGCCCCAGCATTTT. Supplemented by reference TRBV5-1 and TRBJ1-5, the full variable domain reads KAGVTQTPRYLIKTRGQQVTLSCSPISGHRSVSWYQQTPGQGLQFLFEYFSETQRNKGNFPGRFSGRQFSNSRSEMNVSTLELGDSALYLCASSPLGGQGNQPQHFGDGTRLSIL.

This clonotype was seen ten or more times. The chain joins TRBV20-1 to TRBJ2-7; D may be TRBD2 (5 bases). CDR1 and CDR2 from the germline V gene are DFQATT and SNEGSKA (reference sequence). This CDR3 is built from 11 residues. V lost 4 bases and J 5 bases, leaving 9 bases between the germline ends. This CDR3 is CSANGVNEQYF. The CDR3 nucleotides read TGCAGTGCTAACGGGGTAAACGAGCAGTACTTC.